This TCR beta chain was identified in a study of T cells after posttransplantation cyclophosphamide. Regarding the study as a whole: TRB overlap between skin or GI tissue T cells and blood was limited.

With regard to this clone: The antigen remains undetermined.

The method was immunoSEQ multiplex PCR; TCRdb's version includes in-frame clones alone and lacks a portion of them. Here the sample spans approximately 30,000 clones, roughly 90% being singletons. The CDR3 sequence is 13 residues long. V lost 3 bases, J lost 1 base, and 7 bases lay in between. Germline V gene data show CDR1 as MNHEY and CDR2 as SMNVEV (reference sequence). The chain combines TRBV27 with TRBJ2-7; D might be TRBD1 (5 bases). Sequencing input: PBMCs. This receptor was obtained from a woman between 35 and 50 years old with a blood cancer, CMV-positive, and with a related stem cell donor. Here the CDR3 DNA reads TGTGCCAGCAGTTTGGACACTTCCTACGAGCAGTACTTC. Translated, it gives CASSLDTSYEQYF.